This T cell receptor (beta chain) was identified in a study of T cells in Graves' hyperthyroidism and ophthalmopathy. V was pared by 4 bases and J by 2 bases, with 9 bases between. This CDR3 spans 14 amino acids. Disease duration under 2 months; hyperthyroidism patients were aged 18 to 65. Diagnoses used clinical symptoms, serum thyroxine and TRAb, thyroid ultrasound and orbital computed tomography. Note on this clonotype: Its antigen remains unknown.

Amplified TCR beta CDR3 regions derived from RNA transcripts. HTBI primers were used for first-round RT-PCR of the TCR CDR3. TCRdb independently ran MiXCR on the multiplex PCR reads; one entry per CDR3 protein. The table lists nearly 750,000 distinct CDR3 sequences, 30% to 40% of them singletons. Findings and caveats of the study: From stable hyperthyroidism, ophthalmopathy was separated by a 13 V-J model.

The clonotype originates from a woman between 40 and 55 years old with Graves' hyperthyroidism. The sample was blood. The V call is TRBV12-3 or TRBV12-4, the J call TRBJ1-5; possible D gene TRBD1, 5 bases. For the CDR3, the DNA is TGTGCCAGCAGTTCCAGAGGGGGCAATCAGCCCCAGCATTTT. This gives the protein CASSSRGGNQPQHF.